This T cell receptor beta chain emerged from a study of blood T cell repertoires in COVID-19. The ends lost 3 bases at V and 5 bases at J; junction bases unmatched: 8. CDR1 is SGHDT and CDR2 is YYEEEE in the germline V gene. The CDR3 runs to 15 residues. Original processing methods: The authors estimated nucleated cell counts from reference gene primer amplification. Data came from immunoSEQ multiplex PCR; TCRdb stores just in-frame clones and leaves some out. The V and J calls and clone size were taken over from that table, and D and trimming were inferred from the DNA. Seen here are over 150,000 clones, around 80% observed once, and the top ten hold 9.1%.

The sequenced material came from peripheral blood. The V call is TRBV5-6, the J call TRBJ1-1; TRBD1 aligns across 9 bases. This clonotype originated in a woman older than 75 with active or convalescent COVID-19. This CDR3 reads CASSSLQGAGTEAFF. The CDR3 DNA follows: TGTGCCAGCAGCTCTCTACAGGGGGCTGGGACTGAAGCTTTCTTT.